Sequencing of this T cell receptor beta chain was carried out in a study of human T cells and chemical hapten exposure. Findings and limits, study-wide: DPC sensitization produced no change in TCRs with frequency above 1 in 1000.

TCRdb ran MiXCR on the RACE reads and lists one entry per CDR3 protein. The sample holds about 84,000 distinct CDR3 sequences, approximately 11% seen once. With 7 bases clipped from V and 0 bases from J, the junction kept 6 bases outside the gene matches. CDR1 is MDHEN, CDR2 SYDVKM, per germline. CDR3 size: 15 residues. Comments on this clonotype: Its antigen is undetermined.

Time point of the sample: patch test 3, about 24 weeks after DPC sensitization. Treatment specified: therapeutic diphenylcyclopropenone sensitization with weekly scalp DPC. This TCR was sampled from a woman between 45 and 60 years old with alopecia areata. Some clones in this sample may be carry-over from other donors' samples. The sample consisted of whole blood, taken in connection with sensitization to the hapten diphenylcyclopropenone (DPC). This chain links TRBV28 with TRBJ1-3; 7 bases fit TRBD1. CDR3 in DNA: TGTGCCAGCACGGGCCGGACAGGCTCTGGAAACACCATATATTTT. Residues: CASTGRTGSGNTIYF. Complete variable domain (other parts from reference TRBV28 and TRBJ1-3): DVKVTQSSRYLVKRTGEKVFLECVQDMDHENMFWYRQDPGLGLRLIYFSYDVKMKEKGDIPEGYSVSREKKERFSLILESASTNQTSMYLCASTGRTGSGNTIYFGEGSWLTVV.